The 7 T cell receptor beta chains presented below share a single source sample, sequenced in a study of human T cells and chemical hapten exposure. Time point denoted: pre-sensitization, week 0. Treatment defined: therapeutic diphenylcyclopropenone sensitization with weekly scalp DPC. Via MiXCR, TCRdb re-called the RACE reads, giving one row per CDR3 protein. Of about 59,000 distinct CDR3 sequences listed, 11% are singletons. This specimen was whole blood, taken in connection with sensitization to the hapten diphenylcyclopropenone (DPC). These receptors were taken from a middle-aged woman with alopecia areata. Some clones in this sample may be carry-over from other donors' samples.

The V call is TRBV2, the J call TRBJ1-1; tentatively, D is TRBD1 (6 bases). CDR3 length: 15 residues. V dropped 2 bases and J dropped 1 base, with 11 bases sitting between them. CDR1 and CDR2 (germline): SNHLY, FYNNEI. CDR3 sequence: CASSELGGPNTEAFF. DNA of the CDR3: TGTGCCAGCAGTGAATTGGGGGGCCCGAACACTGAAGCTTTCTTT.

The rearrangement uses TRBV10-2 and TRBJ2-5, with TRBD2 as a possible D gene (7 bases). The CDR3 contains 15 residues. Trimming stripped 1 base from V and 1 base from J, with 10 bases between. Germline loops: CDR1 WSHSY, CDR2 SAAADI. In DNA form, the CDR3 reads TGCGCCAGCAGTGAGTGGGGGGGGCCCCAAGAGACCCAGTACTTC. Its protein is CASSEWGGPQETQYF.

This clonotype was observed at least ten times. The chain links TRBV6-2 or TRBV6-3 to TRBJ2-3, with D maybe TRBD2 (5 bases). Trimming stripped 3 bases from V and 3 bases from J, with 10 bases between. The CDR3 is 14 amino acids. The germline V gene has CDR1 MNHEY and CDR2 SVGEGT. The CDR3 DNA reads as TGTGCCAGCAGTTATCGGCTAGCAACAGATACGCAGTATTTT. This encodes CASSYRLATDTQYF.

Only a few counts were recorded for this clonotype. For the CDR3, the DNA is TGTGCCAGCACCCCTTGGGGGGGCCGGCCCGCGGGGCAGAATGAGCAGTTCTTC. It translates to CASTPWGGRPAGQNEQFF. The chain has TRBV11-3 and TRBJ2-1; tentatively, D is TRBD2 (7 bases). The length of the CDR3 is 18 residues. CDR1 and CDR2 (germline): SGHNT, YENEEA. With 7 bases removed from V and 7 bases from J, the gap between germline ends came to 29 bases.

This clonotype was seen repeatedly, ten times or more. The chain has TRBV28 and TRBJ2-5, with 8 bases lining up with TRBD1. This CDR3 comprises 17 residues. Trimming cost V 3 bases and J 4 bases; bases outside gene matches: 13. Germline values: CDR1 MDHEN, CDR2 SYDVKM. CDR3 sequence reads: CASSFLFGQGSGETQYF. In DNA, the CDR3 is TGTGCCAGCAGTTTCCTTTTTGGACAGGGTTCGGGAGAGACCCAGTACTTC. Full variable domain (outside the CDR3, taken from reference TRBV28 and TRBJ2-5): DVKVTQSSRYLVKRTGEKVFLECVQDMDHENMFWYRQDPGLGLRLIYFSYDVKMKEKGDIPEGYSVSREKKERFSLILESASTNQTSMYLCASSFLFGQGSGETQYFGPGTRLLVL.

The sample holds many counts of this clonotype. J is TRBJ2-2 and V is TRBV28; the match to TRBD2 covers 11 bases. The CDR3 spans 15 residues. Germline CDR1 MDHEN, CDR2 SYDVKM. Germline trimming cut 6 bases from V and 4 bases from J; bases unmatched to any gene: 4. This CDR3 reads CASRHTSGGTGELFF. CDR3 DNA: TGTGCCAGCAGGCATACTAGCGGGGGCACCGGGGAGCTGTTTTTT.

This sequence joins TRBV9 and TRBJ1-2, with TRBD1 as a possible D gene (6 bases). The CDR3 is made up of 14 amino acids. Trimming stripped 0 bases from V and 4 bases from J, with 10 bases between. Germline values: CDR1 SGDLS, CDR2 YYNGEE. DNA of the CDR3: TGTGCCAGCAGCGTAGGGCGGACAGCCTATGGCTACACCTTC. Encoded protein: CASSVGRTAYGYTF.